Below, 11 T cell receptor beta chains from the same sample are listed, as sequenced in a study of early T cells in non-severe SARS-CoV-2 infection. A single record per CDR3 protein comes from TCRdb applying MiXCR to the 5' RACE reads. The sample consists of 55,000 to 65,000 distinct CDR3 sequences, around 13% of them appearing once. Sample: whole blood. These receptors were taken from an adult who was a healthcare worker with PCR-confirmed SARS-CoV-2 infection or an uninfected control (not recorded which).

A few counts support this clonotype. The V call is TRBV2, the J call TRBJ2-3; D gene unclear. V gave up 6 bases and J gave up 0 bases, with 10 bases separating them. This CDR3 spans 14 amino acids. The germline CDR1 and CDR2 sequences are SNHLY and FYNNEI. The CDR3 reads CASSPDLSTDTQYF. CDR3 bases: TGTGCCAGCAGCCCGGACCTAAGCACAGATACGCAGTATTTT.

This clonotype has a handful of counts. This chain links TRBV10-3 with TRBJ1-2, with D unclear. Trimming pared 7 bases from V and 4 bases from J, leaving 13 bases between. Germline V gives CDR1 ENHRY, CDR2 SYGVKD. This CDR3 comprises 13 residues. CDR3 DNA sequence: TGTGCCATCATTTCGGAGTTCGGCTATGGCTACACCTTC. It codes for CAIISEFGYGYTF.

This chain uses TRBV28 with TRBJ2-1; weak D call: TRBD1 (6 bases). Germline V CDR1 and CDR2: MDHEN, SYDVKM. The CDR3 covers 16 residues. With 2 bases removed from V and 8 bases from J, the gap between germline ends came to 19 bases. CDR3 sequence: CASSLGGNPKFDEQFF. The CDR3 DNA reads TGTGCCAGCAGTTTAGGGGGCAATCCTAAGTTTGATGAGCAGTTCTTC. The complete variable domain, with remaining parts taken from reference TRBV28 and TRBJ2-1, reads DVKVTQSSRYLVKRTGEKVFLECVQDMDHENMFWYRQDPGLGLRLIYFSYDVKMKEKGDIPEGYSVSREKKERFSLILESASTNQTSMYLCASSLGGNPKFDEQFFGPGTRLTVL.

This clonotype was recorded a few times. This chain connects TRBV7-2 to TRBJ2-2; possibly TRBD1 for D (5 bases). V dropped 2 bases and J dropped 4 bases, with 14 bases sitting between them. CDR3 length: 16 residues. Germline V gene lookup returns CDR1 SGHTA and CDR2 FQGNSA. CDR3 in DNA: TGTGCCAGCAGCTTATCTCCTGACAGCTTCACCGGGGAGCTGTTTTTT. Its translation is CASSLSPDSFTGELFF.

The chain employs TRBV20-1 and TRBJ2-1; 10 positions agree with TRBD2. Trimming at V came to 5 bases and at J to 2 bases, leaving 3 bases not matched to a gene. CDR1 is DFQATT and CDR2 is SNEGSKA in the germline V gene (reference sequence). The length of the CDR3 is 14 residues. As DNA, the CDR3 is TGCAGTGCTCCGACTAGCGGGCCCTACAATGAGCAGTTCTTC. It yields the protein CSAPTSGPYNEQFF.

This clonotype was seen more than once but under ten times. The chain combines TRBV11-2 with TRBJ1-2; 8 bases are shared with TRBD1. This CDR3 spans 13 amino acids. The junction had 4 bases not matched to a gene; V was cut back by 5 bases and J by 5 bases. Per germline, CDR1 SGHAT and CDR2 FQNNGV. This chain's CDR3 is CASSRDRGYGYTF. The CDR3 DNA sequence: TGTGCCAGCAGCCGAGACAGGGGATATGGCTACACCTTC.

This clonotype was counted only a few times. V and J are TRBV9 and TRBJ2-1; 13 nucleotides agree with TRBD2. Losses at the gene ends were 0 bases for V and 8 bases for J; bases not matched to a gene: 5. This CDR3 has 16 residues. Germline values: CDR1 SGDLS, CDR2 YYNGEE. The CDR3 region has the DNA TGTGCCAGCAGCGTAGTAGGACTAGCGGGAGCCCATGAGCAGTTCTTC. Protein: CASSVVGLAGAHEQFF.

This clonotype was seen a few times. The rearrangement joins TRBV28 to TRBJ2-7, with TRBD1 identical over 9 bases. In germline, CDR1 is MDHEN, CDR2 SYDVKM. There are 19 residues in the CDR3. V was clipped by 6 bases and J by 3 bases; unmatched bases: 21. CDR3 sequence reads: CASSSIGGQGHLGRYEQYF. The CDR3 nucleotides read TGTGCCAGCAGCTCAATCGGGGGACAGGGCCACCTAGGTCGCTACGAGCAGTACTTC.

This sequence joins TRBV11-2 and TRBJ2-7; no clear D. Trimming pared 5 bases from V and 5 bases from J, leaving 13 bases between. CDR1 and CDR2 from the germline V gene are SGHAT and FQNNGV. CDR3 length: 13 residues. The CDR3 nucleotides are TGTGCCAGCAGCCAGATTAATTTGGACGAGCAGTACTTC. Translating gives CASSQINLDEQYF. Filled out from reference TRBV11-2 and TRBJ2-7, the complete variable domain reads EAGVAQSPRYKIIEKRQSVAFWCNPISGHATLYWYQQILGQGPKLLIQFQNNGVVDDSQLPKDRFSAERLKGVDSTLKIQPAKLEDSAVYLCASSQINLDEQYFGPGTRLTVT.

The CDR3 spells CASSLLAGGGDTQYF. The CDR3 DNA is TGTGCCAGCAGTTTACTAGCGGGAGGGGGAGATACGCAGTATTTT. J is TRBJ2-3 and V is TRBV6-1; TRBD2 agrees at 13 bases. V was pared by 5 bases and J by 5 bases, with 4 bases of the junction left unmatched. The CDR3 extends over 15 amino acids. CDR1 is MNHNS and CDR2 is SASEGT in the germline V gene.

This clonotype has a count of ten or more. This sequence joins TRBV6-5 and TRBJ2-2; no reliable D call. The germline V gene has CDR1 MNHEY and CDR2 SVGAGI. The CDR3 consists of 14 residues. Trimming stripped 6 bases from V and 4 bases from J, with 12 bases between. CDR3 sequence reads: CASSWVIATGELFF. Written as DNA, the CDR3 is TGTGCCAGCAGCTGGGTGATAGCCACCGGGGAGCTGTTTTTT.